Listed below are T cell receptor beta chains from one sample, sequenced in a study of cytomegalovirus exposure and HLA in healthy donors. The assay was immunoSEQ multiplex PCR, and TCRdb's table has in-frame clones only and misses some. The sample shows almost 70,000 clones, around 70% of them seen only once. Sequencing was carried out using PBMCs. These receptors all come from a male donor in good health and CMV-seropositive. The conserved cysteine and the conserved F or W are not part of the CDR3 here.

V gene	J gene	CDR3 protein
TRBV7-3	TRBJ2-7	ASSLTKGTVYEQY
TRBV4-1	TRBJ1-4	ASSPTAAALGGKLF
TRBV30	TRBJ1-2	AWTGVGGLYYGYT
TRBV19	TRBJ1-2	ASSREQGNYGYT
TRBV11-3	TRBJ2-5	ASSLGPSGGMGETQY
TRBV20-1	TRBJ1-2	SASNRAGYT
TRBV6-6	TRBJ1-2	ASSGDWGYT
TRBV4-1	TRBJ2-3	ASSPGPLGASTDTQY
TRBV19	TRBJ1-1	ASSPRDRTRLNTEAF
TRBV5-5	TRBJ1-2	ASSHWTGENYGYT
TRBV27	TRBJ1-2	ASSAQGVGGYT
TRBV27	TRBJ2-1	ASSLSAPGTGHNEQF
TRBV29-1	TRBJ2-7	SVVLGDRASYEQY